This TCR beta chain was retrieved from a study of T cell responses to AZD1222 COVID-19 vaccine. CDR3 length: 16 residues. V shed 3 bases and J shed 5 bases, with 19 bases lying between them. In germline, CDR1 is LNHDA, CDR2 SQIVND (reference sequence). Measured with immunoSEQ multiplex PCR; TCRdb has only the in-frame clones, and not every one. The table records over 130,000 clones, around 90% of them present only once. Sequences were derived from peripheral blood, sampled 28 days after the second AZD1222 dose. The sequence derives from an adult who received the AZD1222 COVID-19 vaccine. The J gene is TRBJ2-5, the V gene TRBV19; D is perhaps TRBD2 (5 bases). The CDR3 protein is CASSMGYEGWRETQYF. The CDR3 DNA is TGTGCCAGTAGTATGGGGTACGAGGGTTGGAGGGAGACCCAGTACTTC.